This entry concerns a single TCR beta chain. The target antigen is unknown. Germline lookup yields CDR1 SGHAT and CDR2 FQNNGV. The CDR3 has 14 amino acids. With 2 bases removed from V and 6 bases from J, the gap between germline ends came to 13 bases. The sample comes from a study of cytomegalovirus exposure and HLA in healthy donors. The study's findings and limits: A missense DCLRE1C variant was associated with V- and J-gene trimming of TCR beta chains in a later analysis, and an independent cohort replicated the association. Among CMV-associated TCR beta chains, most appeared HLA-restricted in a later analysis. Rare TCR sequences predominated, though certain public TCRs were found in many donors. Apart from CMV serostatus, no immune exposure information was available.

Vbeta (60) and Jbeta (13) primers were used in the PCR. Method: immunoSEQ multiplex PCR; TCRdb's copy keeps in-frame clones and lacks some. The sample table sets out about 170,000 clones. This receptor was obtained from a woman between 18 and 29 years old in good health and CMV-seropositive. This sequence joins TRBV11-2 and TRBJ1-2, with D hard to call. Sequencing was carried out using PBMCs. CDR3 region: CASSLSGGSNGYTF. As DNA, the CDR3 is TGTGCCAGCAGCTTAAGTGGCGGGTCCAATGGCTACACCTTC.